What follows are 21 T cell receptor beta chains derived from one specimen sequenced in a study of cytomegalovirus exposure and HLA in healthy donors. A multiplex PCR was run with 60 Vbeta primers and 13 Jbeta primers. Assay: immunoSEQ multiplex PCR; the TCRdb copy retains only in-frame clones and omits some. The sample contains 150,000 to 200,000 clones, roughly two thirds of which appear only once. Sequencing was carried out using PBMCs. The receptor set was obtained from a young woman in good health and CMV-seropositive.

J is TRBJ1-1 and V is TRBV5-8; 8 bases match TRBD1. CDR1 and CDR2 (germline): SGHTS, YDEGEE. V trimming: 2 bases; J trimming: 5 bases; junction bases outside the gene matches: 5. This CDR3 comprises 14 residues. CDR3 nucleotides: TGTGCCAGCAGCTTCGACAGGGGTCGGACTGAAGCTTTCTTT. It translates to CASSFDRGRTEAFF.

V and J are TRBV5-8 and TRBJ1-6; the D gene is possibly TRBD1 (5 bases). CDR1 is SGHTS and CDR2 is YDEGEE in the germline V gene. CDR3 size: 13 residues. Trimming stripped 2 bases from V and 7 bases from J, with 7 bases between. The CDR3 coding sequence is TGTGCCAGCAGCTTAAACAGGAATTCACCCCTCCACTTT. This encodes CASSLNRNSPLHF.

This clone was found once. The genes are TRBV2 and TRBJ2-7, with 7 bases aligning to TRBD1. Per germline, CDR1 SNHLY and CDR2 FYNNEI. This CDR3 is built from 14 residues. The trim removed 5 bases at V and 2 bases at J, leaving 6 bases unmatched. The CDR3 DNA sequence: TGTGCCAGCAGTACAGGGGCCATCCCCTACGAGCAGTACTTC. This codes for CASSTGAIPYEQYF.

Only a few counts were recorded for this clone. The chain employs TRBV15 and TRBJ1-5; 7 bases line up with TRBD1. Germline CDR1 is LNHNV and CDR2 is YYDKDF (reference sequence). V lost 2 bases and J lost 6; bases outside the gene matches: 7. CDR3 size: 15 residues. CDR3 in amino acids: CATSRPDRDSQPQHF. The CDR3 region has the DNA TGTGCCACCAGCAGACCTGACAGGGACAGTCAGCCCCAGCATTTT.

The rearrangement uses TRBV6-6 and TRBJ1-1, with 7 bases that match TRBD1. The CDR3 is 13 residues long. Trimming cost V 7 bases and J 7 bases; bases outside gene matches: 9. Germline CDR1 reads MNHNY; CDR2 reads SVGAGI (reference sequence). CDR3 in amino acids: CASNLQGMGEAFF. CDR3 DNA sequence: TGTGCCAGCAATTTACAGGGGATGGGTGAAGCTTTCTTT.

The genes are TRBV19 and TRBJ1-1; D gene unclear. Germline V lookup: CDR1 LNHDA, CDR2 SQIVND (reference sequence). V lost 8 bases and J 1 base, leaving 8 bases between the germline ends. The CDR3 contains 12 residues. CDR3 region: CASGLPNTEAFF. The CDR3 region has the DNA TGTGCCAGTGGACTGCCGAACACTGAAGCTTTCTTT. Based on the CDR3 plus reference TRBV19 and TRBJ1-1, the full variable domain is DGGITQSPKYLFRKEGQNVTLSCEQNLNHDAMYWYRQDPGQGLRLIYYSQIVNDFQKGDIAEGYSVSREKKESFPLTVTSAQKNPTAFYLCASGLPNTEAFFGQGTRLTVV.

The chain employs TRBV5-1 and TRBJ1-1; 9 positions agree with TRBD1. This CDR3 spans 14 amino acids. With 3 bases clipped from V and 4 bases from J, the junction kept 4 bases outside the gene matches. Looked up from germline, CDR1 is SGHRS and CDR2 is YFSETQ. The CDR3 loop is CASSSGQGFTEAFF. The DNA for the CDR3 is TGCGCCAGCAGCTCGGGACAGGGCTTCACTGAAGCTTTCTTT.

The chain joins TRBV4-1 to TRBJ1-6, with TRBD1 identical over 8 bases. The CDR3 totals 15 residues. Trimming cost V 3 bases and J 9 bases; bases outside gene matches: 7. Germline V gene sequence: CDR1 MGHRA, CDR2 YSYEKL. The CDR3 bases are TGCGCCAGCAGCCAGGCTGACAGGGGTCGTTCACCCCTCCACTTT. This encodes CASSQADRGRSPLHF.

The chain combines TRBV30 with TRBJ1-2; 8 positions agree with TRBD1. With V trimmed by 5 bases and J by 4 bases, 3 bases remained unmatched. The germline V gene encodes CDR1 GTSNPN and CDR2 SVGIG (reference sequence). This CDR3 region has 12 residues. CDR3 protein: CAWGDRFYGYTF. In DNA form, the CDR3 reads TGTGCCTGGGGGGACAGGTTCTATGGCTACACCTTC.

CDR3 protein: CASTTVRVANYGYTF. Written as DNA, the CDR3 is TGTGCCAGCACCACCGTCAGGGTAGCTAACTATGGCTACACCTTC. The chain uses TRBV7-2 and TRBJ1-2, with D perhaps matching TRBD1 (5 bases). The germline gives CDR1 SGHTA, CDR2 FQGNSA. Trimming removed 7 bases from V and 0 bases from J, with 15 bases in between. The CDR3 covers 15 residues. Combining the CDR3 with reference TRBV7-2 and TRBJ1-2 gives the whole variable domain GAGVSQSPSNKVTEKGKDVELRCDPISGHTALYWYRQSLGQGLEFLIYFQGNSAPDKSGLPSDRFSAERTGGSVSTLTIQRTQQEDSAVYLCASTTVRVANYGYTFGSGTRLTVV.

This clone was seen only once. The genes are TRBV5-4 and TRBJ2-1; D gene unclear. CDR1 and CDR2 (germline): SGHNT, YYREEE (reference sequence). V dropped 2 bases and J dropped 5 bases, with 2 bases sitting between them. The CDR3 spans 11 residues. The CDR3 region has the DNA TGTGCCAGCAGCTTCAACAATGAGCAGTTCTTC. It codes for CASSFNNEQFF.

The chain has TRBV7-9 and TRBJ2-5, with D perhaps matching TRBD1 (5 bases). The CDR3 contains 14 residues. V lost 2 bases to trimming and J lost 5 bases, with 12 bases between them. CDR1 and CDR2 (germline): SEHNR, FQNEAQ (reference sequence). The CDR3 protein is CASSLSGAWETQYF. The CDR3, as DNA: TGTGCCAGCAGCTTATCTGGGGCTTGGGAGACCCAGTACTTC.

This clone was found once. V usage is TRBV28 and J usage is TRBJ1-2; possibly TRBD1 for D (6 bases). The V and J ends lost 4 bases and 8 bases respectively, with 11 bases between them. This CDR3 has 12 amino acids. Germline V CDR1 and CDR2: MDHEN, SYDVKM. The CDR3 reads CASSSAGDGYTF. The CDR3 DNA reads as TGTGCCAGCAGTTCTGCAGGGGACGGCTACACCTTC.

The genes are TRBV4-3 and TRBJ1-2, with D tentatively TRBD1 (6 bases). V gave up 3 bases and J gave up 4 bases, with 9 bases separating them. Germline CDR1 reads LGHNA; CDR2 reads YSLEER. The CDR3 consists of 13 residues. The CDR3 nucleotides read TGCGCCAGCAGCCATACAGGGAGCTATGGCTACACCTTC. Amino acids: CASSHTGSYGYTF.

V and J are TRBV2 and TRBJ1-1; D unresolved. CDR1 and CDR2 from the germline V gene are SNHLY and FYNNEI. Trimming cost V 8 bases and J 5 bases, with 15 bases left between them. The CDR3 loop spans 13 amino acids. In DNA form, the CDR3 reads TGTGCCAGCCGTTCGGCTGGGCCTACTGAAGCTTTCTTT. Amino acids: CASRSAGPTEAFF. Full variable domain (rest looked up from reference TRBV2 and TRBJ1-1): EPEVTQTPSHQVTQMGQEVILRCVPISNHLYFYWYRQILGQKVEFLVSFYNNEISEKSEIFDDQFSVERPDGSNFTLKIRSTKLEDSAMYFCASRSAGPTEAFFGQGTRLTVV.

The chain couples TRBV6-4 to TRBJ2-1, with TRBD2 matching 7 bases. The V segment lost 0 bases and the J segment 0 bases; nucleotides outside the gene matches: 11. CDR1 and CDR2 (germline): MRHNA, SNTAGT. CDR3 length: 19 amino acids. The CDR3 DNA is TGTGCCAGCAGTGACTCGAAAGCCCGCCGGGACTACTCCTACAATGAGCAGTTCTTC. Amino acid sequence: CASSDSKARRDYSYNEQFF.

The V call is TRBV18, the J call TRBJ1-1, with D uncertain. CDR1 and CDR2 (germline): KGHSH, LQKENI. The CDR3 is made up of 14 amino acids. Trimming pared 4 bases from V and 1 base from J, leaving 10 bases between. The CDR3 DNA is TGTGCCAGCTCACGGCAAGATTCGAACACTGAAGCTTTCTTT. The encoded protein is CASSRQDSNTEAFF.

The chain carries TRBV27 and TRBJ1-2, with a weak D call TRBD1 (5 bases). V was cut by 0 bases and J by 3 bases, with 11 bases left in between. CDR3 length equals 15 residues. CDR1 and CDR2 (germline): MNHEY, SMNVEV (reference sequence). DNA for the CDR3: TGTGCCAGCAGTTTATCCCGTGGGGACTACTATGGCTACACCTTC. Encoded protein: CASSLSRGDYYGYTF.

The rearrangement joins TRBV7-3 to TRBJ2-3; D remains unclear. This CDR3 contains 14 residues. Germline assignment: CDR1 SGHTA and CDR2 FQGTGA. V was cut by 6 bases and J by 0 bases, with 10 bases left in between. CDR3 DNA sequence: TGTGCCAGCAGGTATCGGGTGAGCACAGATACGCAGTATTTT. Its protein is CASRYRVSTDTQYF.

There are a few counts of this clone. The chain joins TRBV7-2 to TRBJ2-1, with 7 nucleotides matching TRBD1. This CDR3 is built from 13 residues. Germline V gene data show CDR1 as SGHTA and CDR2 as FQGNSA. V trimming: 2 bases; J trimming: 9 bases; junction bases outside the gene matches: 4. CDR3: CASSLSRQGEQFF. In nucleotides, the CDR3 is TGTGCCAGCAGCTTATCCAGACAGGGTGAGCAGTTCTTC. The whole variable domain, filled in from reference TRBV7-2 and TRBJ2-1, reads GAGVSQSPSNKVTEKGKDVELRCDPISGHTALYWYRQSLGQGLEFLIYFQGNSAPDKSGLPSDRFSAERTGGSVSTLTIQRTQQEDSAVYLCASSLSRQGEQFFGPGTRLTVL.

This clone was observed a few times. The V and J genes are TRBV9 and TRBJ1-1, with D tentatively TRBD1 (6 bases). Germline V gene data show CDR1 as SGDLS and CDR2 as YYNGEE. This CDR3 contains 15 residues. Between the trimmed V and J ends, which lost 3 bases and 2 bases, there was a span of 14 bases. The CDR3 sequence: CASSESRQANTEAFF. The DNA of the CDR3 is TGTGCCAGCAGCGAGAGCCGACAGGCCAACACTGAAGCTTTCTTT.